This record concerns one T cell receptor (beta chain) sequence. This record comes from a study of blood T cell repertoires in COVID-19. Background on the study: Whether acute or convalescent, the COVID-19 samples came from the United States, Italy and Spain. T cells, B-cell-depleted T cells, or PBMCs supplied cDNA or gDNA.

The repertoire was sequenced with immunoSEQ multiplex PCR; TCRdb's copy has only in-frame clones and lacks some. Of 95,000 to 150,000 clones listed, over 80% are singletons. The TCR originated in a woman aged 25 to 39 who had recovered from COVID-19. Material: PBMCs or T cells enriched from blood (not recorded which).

Here the CDR3 reads CASSQGGQGWFGNTIYF. CDR3 coding DNA: TGTGCCAGCAGCCAAGGGGGACAGGGATGGTTTGGAAACACCATATATTTT. The chain links TRBV14 to TRBJ1-3; 9 positions agree with TRBD1. Germline CDR1 SGHDN, CDR2 FVKESK. CDR3 length: 17 amino acids. Trimming cost V 1 base and J 3 bases; bases outside gene matches: 7. The whole variable domain, filled in from reference TRBV14 and TRBJ1-3, reads EAGVTQFPSHSVIEKGQTVTLRCDPISGHDNLYWYRRVMGKEIKFLLHFVKESKQDESGMPNNRFLAERTGGTYSTLKVQPAELEDSGVYFCASSQGGQGWFGNTIYFGEGSWLTVV.